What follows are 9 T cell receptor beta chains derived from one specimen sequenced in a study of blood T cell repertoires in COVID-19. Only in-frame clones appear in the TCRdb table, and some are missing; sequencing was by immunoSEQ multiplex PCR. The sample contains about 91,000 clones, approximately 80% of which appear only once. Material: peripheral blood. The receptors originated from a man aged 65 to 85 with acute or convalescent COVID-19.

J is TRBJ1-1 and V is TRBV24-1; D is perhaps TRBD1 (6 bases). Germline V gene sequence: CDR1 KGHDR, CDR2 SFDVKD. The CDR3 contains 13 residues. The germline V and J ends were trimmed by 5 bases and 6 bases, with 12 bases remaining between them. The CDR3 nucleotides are TGTGCCACCAGTGCGGATGGGGGCTCTGAAGCTTTCTTT. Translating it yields CATSADGGSEAFF.

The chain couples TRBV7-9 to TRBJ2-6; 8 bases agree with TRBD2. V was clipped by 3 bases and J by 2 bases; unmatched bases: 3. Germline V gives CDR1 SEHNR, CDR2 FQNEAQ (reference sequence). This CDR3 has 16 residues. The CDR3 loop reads CASSLARGAGANVLTF. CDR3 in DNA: TGTGCCAGCAGCTTGGCGCGGGGGGCTGGGGCCAACGTCCTGACTTTC.

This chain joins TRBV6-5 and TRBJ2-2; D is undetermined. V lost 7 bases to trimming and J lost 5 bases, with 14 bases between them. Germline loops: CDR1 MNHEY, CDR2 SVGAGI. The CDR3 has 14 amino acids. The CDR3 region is CASTRVVGTGELFF. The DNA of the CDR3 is TGTGCCAGCACCCGGGTAGTGGGTACCGGGGAGCTGTTTTTT.

The CDR3 here is CASSLVFSSGAFF. DNA for the CDR3: TGTGCCAGCAGTTTAGTGTTCTCCTCCGGAGCTTTCTTT. The rearrangement uses TRBV12-3 or TRBV12-4 and TRBJ1-1; D is uncertain. With 1 base removed from V and 10 bases from J, the gap between germline ends came to 13 bases. The CDR3 spans 13 residues.

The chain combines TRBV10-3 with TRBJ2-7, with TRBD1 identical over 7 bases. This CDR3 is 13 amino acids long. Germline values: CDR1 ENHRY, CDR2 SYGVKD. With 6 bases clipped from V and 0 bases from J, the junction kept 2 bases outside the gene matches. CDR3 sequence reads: CAISRDSSYEQYV. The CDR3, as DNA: TGTGCCATCAGCCGGGACAGCTCCTACGAGCAGTACGTC.

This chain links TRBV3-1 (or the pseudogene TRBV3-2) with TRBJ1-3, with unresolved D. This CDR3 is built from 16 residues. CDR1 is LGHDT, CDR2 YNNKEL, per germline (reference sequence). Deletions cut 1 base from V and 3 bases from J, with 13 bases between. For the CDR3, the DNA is TGTGCCAGCAGCCAAGTATACAGAATGATTGGAAACACCATATATTTT. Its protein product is CASSQVYRMIGNTIYF.

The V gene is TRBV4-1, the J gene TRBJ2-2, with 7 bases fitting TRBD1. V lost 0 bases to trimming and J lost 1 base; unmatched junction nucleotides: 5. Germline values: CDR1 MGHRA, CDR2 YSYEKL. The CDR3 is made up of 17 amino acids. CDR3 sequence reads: CASSQDPGQLNTGELFF. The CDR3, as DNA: TGCGCCAGCAGCCAAGATCCGGGACAGTTGAACACCGGGGAGCTGTTTTTT.

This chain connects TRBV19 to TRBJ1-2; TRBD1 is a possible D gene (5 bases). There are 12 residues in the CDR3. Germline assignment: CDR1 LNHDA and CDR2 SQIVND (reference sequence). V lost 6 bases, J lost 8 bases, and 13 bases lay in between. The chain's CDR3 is CASRGQAEGYTF. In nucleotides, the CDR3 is TGTGCCAGTAGGGGGCAGGCGGAAGGCTACACCTTC.

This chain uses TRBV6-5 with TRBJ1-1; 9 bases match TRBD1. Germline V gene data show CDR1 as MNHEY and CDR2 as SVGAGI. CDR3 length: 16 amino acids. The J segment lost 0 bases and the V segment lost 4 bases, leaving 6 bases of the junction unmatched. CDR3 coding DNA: TGTGCCAGCAGTTTCGGGACAGGGAGGATGAACACTGAAGCTTTCTTT. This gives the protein CASSFGTGRMNTEAFF.